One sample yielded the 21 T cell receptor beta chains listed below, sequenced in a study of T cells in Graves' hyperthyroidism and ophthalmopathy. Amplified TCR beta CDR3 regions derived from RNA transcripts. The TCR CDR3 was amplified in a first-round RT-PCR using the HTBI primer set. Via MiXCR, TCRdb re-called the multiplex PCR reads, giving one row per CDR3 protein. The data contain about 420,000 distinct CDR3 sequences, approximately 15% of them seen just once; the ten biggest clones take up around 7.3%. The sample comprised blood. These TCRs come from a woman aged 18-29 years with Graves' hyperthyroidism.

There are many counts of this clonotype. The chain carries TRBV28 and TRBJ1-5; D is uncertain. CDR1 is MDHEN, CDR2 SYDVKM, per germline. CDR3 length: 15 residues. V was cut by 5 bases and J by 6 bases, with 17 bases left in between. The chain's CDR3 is CASSLIRRGRQPQHF. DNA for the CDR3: TGTGCCAGCAGTCTCATCAGACGGGGTCGTCAGCCCCAGCATTTT. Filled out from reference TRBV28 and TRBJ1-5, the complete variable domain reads DVKVTQSSRYLVKRTGEKVFLECVQDMDHENMFWYRQDPGLGLRLIYFSYDVKMKEKGDIPEGYSVSREKKERFSLILESASTNQTSMYLCASSLIRRGRQPQHFGDGTRLSIL.

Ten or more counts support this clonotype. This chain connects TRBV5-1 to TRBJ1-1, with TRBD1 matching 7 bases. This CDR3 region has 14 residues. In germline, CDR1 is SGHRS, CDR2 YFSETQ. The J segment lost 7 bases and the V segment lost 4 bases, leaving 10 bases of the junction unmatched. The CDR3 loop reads CASSPRTTGDEAFF. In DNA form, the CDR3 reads TGCGCCAGCAGCCCGCGTACCACAGGGGATGAAGCTTTCTTT.

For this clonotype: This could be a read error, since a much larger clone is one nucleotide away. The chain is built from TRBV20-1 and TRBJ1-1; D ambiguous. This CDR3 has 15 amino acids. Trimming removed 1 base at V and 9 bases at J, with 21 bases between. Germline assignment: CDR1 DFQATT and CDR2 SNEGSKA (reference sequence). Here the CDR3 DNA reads TGCAGTGCTAGAGGTGCAACGCTGCCCAGCGGTAAAGCTTTCTTT. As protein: CSARGATLPSGKAFF.

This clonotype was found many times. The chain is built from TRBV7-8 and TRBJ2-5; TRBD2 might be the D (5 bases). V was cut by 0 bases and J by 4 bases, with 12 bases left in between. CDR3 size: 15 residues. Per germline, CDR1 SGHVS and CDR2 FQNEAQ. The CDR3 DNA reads TGTGCCAGCAGCTTAGCCCCGCCCCGGGGAGAGACCCAGTACTTC. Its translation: CASSLAPPRGETQYF.

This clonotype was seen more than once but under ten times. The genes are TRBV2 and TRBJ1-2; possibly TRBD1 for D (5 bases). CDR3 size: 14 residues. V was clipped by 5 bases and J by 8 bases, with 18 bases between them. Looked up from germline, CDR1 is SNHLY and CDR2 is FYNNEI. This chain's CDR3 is CASSPTTVPMGYTF. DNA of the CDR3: TGTGCCAGCAGTCCCACGACAGTTCCTATGGGCTACACCTTC.

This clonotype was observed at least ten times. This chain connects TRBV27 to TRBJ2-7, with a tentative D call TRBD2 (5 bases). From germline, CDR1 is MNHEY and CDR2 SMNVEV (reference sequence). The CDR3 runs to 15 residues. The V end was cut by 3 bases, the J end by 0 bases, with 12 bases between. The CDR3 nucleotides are TGTGCCAGCAGTTTTCAGACGGGAAGCTCCTACGAGCAGTACTTC. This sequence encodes CASSFQTGSSYEQYF.

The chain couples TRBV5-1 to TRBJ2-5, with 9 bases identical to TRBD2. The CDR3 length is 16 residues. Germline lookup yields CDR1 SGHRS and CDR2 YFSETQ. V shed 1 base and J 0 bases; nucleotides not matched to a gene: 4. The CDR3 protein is CASSLSLAGYQETQYF. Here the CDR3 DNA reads TGCGCCAGCAGCTTGAGCCTAGCGGGGTACCAAGAGACCCAGTACTTC. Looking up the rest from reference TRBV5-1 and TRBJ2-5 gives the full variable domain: KAGVTQTPRYLIKTRGQQVTLSCSPISGHRSVSWYQQTPGQGLQFLFEYFSETQRNKGNFPGRFSGRQFSNSRSEMNVSTLELGDSALYLCASSLSLAGYQETQYFGPGTRLLVL.

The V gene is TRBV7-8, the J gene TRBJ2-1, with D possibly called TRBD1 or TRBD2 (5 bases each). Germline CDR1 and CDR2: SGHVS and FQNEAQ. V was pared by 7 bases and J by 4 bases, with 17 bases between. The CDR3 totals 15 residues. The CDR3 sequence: CASTHGDHIYNEQFF. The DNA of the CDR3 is TGTGCCAGCACCCACGGGGACCATATATACAATGAGCAGTTCTTC.

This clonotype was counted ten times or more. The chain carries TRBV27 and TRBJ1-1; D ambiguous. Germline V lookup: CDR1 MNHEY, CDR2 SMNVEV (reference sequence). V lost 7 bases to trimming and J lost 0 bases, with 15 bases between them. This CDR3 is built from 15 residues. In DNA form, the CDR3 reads TGTGCCAGCATCCAATCCGGGAGCATGAACACTGAAGCTTTCTTT. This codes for CASIQSGSMNTEAFF.

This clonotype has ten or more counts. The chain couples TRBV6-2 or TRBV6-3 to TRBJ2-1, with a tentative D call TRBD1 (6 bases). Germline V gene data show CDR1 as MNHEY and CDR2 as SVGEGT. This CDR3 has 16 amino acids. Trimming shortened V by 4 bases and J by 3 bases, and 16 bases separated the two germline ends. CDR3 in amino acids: CASSSYRQAIYNEQFF. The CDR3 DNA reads TGTGCCAGCAGTTCCTATAGACAGGCCATCTACAATGAGCAGTTCTTC.

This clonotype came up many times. The CDR3 here is CSVRSSYNSPLHF. Here the CDR3 DNA reads TGCAGCGTTCGGAGCTCCTATAATTCACCCCTCCACTTT. The gene calls are TRBV29-1 and TRBJ1-6; D is ambiguous. The CDR3 is made up of 13 amino acids. The V gene's germline CDR1 is SQVTM and CDR2 ANQGSEA. The ends were cut back, 5 bases at V and 0 bases at J, with 5 bases in the middle.

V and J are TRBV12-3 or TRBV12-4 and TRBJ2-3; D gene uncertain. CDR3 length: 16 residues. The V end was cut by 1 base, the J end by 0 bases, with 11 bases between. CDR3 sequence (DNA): TGTGCCAGCAGTTTAGAGTCGGCCTTCAGCACAGATACGCAGTATTTT. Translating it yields CASSLESAFSTDTQYF.

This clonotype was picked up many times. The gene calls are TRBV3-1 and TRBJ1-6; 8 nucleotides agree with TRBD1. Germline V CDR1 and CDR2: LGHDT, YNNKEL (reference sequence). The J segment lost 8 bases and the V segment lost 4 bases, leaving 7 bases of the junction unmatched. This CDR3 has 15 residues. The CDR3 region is CASSPGQGGHSPLHF. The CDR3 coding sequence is TGTGCCAGCAGCCCTGGACAGGGTGGTCATTCACCCCTCCACTTT. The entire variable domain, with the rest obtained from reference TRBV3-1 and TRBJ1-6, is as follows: DTAVSQTPKYLVTQMGNDKSIKCEQNLGHDTMYWYKQDSKKFLKIMFSYNNKELIINETVPNRFSPKSPDKAHLNLHINSLELGDSAVYFCASSPGQGGHSPLHFGNGTRLTVT.

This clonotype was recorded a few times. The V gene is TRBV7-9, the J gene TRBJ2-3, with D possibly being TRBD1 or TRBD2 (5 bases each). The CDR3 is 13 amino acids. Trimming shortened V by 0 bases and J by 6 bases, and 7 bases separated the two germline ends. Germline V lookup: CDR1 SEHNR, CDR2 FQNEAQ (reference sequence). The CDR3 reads CASSLARDDTQYF. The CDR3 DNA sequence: TGTGCCAGCAGCTTAGCACGGGACGATACGCAGTATTTT.

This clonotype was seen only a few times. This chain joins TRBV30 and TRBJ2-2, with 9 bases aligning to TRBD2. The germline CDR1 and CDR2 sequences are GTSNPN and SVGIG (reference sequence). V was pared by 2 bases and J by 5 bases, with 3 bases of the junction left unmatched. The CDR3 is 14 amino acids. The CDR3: CAWSRLAGTGELFF. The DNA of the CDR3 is TGTGCCTGGAGTAGGCTAGCGGGAACCGGGGAGCTGTTTTTT.

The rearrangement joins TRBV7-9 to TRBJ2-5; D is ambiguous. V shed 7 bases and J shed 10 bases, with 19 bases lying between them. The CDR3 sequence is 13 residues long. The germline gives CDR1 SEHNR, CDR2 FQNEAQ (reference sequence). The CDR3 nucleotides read TGTGCCAGCACCTCCAGCTGGAACCTGGACCAGTACTTC. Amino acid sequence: CASTSSWNLDQYF.

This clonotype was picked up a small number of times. The CDR3 loop is CSVRGTSTDTQYF. The CDR3 nucleotides read TGCAGCGTTCGCGGGACTAGCACAGATACGCAGTATTTT. V usage is TRBV29-1 and J usage is TRBJ2-3, with D possibly matching TRBD2 (6 bases). The CDR3 spans 13 residues. Germline V lookup: CDR1 SQVTM, CDR2 ANQGSEA. Trimming took off 5 bases at V and 0 bases at J, with 9 bases between the two ends.

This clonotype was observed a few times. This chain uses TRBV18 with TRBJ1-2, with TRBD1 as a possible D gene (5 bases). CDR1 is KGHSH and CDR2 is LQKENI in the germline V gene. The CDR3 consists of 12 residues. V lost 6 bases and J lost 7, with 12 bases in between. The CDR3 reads CASSPGGPGYTF. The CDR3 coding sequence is TGTGCCAGCTCCCCGGGGGGACCTGGCTACACCTTC.

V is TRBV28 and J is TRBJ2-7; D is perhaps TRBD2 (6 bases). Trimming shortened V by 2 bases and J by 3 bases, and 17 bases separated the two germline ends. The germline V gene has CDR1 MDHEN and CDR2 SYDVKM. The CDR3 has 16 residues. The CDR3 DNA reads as TGTGCCAGCAGTTTAACCCCACGGGAGAGAGGCTACGAGCAGTACTTC. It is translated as CASSLTPRERGYEQYF. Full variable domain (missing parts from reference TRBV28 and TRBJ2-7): DVKVTQSSRYLVKRTGEKVFLECVQDMDHENMFWYRQDPGLGLRLIYFSYDVKMKEKGDIPEGYSVSREKKERFSLILESASTNQTSMYLCASSLTPRERGYEQYFGPGTRLTVT.

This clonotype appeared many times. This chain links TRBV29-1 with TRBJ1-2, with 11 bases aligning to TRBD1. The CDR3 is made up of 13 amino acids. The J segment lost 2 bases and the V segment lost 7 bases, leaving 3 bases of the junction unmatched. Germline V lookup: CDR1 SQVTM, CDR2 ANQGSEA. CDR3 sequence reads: CSGGTGGNYGYTF. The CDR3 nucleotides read TGCAGCGGAGGGACAGGGGGAAACTATGGCTACACCTTC.

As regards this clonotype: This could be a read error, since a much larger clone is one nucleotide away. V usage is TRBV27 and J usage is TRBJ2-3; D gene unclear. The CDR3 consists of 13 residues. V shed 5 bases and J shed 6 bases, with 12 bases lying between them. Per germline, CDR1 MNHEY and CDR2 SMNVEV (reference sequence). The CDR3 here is CASSPLFHDTQYF. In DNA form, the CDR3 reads TGTGCCAGCAGTCCCCTCTTCCACGATACGCAGTATTTT.